This TCR beta chain was captured by sequencing in a study of T cell responses to AZD1222 COVID-19 vaccine. Here immunoSEQ multiplex PCR was the method, and the copy in TCRdb shows in-frame clones only, minus some. This repertoire shows under 140,000 clones, 87% found once; its top ten account for approximately 3%. This CDR3 is 14 amino acids long. V lost 0 bases, J lost 2 bases, and 5 bases lay in between. Germline V gene sequence: CDR1 MNHNS, CDR2 SASEGT. Points on this clone: Other nucleotide sequences in the sample specify the same CDR3.

Specimen: peripheral blood, collected on day 0 of AZD1222 vaccination. The sequence derives from an adult in good health. V gene TRBV6-1 combines with J gene TRBJ2-1; D is tentatively TRBD1 or TRBD2 (5 bases each). The CDR3 bases are TGTGCCAGCAGTGAAGCGGGACCCTACAATGAGCAGTTCTTC. This codes for CASSEAGPYNEQFF.